This T cell receptor beta chain was documented in a study of blood T cell repertoires in COVID-19. On the study more broadly: Samples came from the United States, Italy and Spain, spanning acute and convalescent COVID-19.

Germline CDR1 and CDR2: SGHTA and FQGNSA. The CDR3 runs 15 residues. Deletions cut 1 base from V and 0 bases from J, with 7 bases between. Sequencing used immunoSEQ multiplex PCR; TCRdb keeps in-frame clones, though not all of them. The sample includes some 290,000 clones, under 90% of them seen just once. Seattle's enrolled individuals joined amid active infection and were then monitored longitudinally. The sample comprised peripheral blood. This chain connects TRBV7-2 to TRBJ1-5; D uncertain. The TCR was taken from a woman in her twenties or thirties with COVID-19, enrolled during active disease. The CDR3 protein is CASSLGDTSNQPQHF. CDR3 in DNA: TGTGCCAGCAGCTTAGGTGACACTAGCAATCAGCCCCAGCATTTT.